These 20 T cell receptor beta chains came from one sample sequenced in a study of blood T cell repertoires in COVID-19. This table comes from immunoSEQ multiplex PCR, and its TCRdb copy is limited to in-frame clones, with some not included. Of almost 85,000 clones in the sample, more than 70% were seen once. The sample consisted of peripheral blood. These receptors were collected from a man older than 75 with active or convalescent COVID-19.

CDR3 sequence: CASNPRGQGGAGNQPQHF. For the CDR3, the DNA is TGTGCCAGTAACCCACGTGGACAGGGGGGAGCGGGCAATCAGCCCCAGCATTTT. The genes are TRBV19 and TRBJ1-5; 10 bases are a match to TRBD1. Losses at the gene ends were 7 bases for V and 2 bases for J; bases not matched to a gene: 14. CDR3 length equals 18 residues. Germline lookup yields CDR1 LNHDA and CDR2 SQIVND (reference sequence).

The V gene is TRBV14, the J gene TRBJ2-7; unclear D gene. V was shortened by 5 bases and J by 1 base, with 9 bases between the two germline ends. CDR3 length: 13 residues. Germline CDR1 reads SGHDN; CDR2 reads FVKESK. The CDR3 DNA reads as TGTGCCAGCAGCTACTCCGGGTCCTACGAGCAGTACTTC. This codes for CASSYSGSYEQYF.

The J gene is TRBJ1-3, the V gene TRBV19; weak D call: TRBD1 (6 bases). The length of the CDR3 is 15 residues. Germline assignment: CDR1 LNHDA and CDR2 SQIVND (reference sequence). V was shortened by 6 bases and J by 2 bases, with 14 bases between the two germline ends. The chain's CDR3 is CASSPSGDPGNTIYF. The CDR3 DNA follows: TGTGCCAGTAGCCCGTCAGGGGACCCTGGAAACACCATATATTTT.

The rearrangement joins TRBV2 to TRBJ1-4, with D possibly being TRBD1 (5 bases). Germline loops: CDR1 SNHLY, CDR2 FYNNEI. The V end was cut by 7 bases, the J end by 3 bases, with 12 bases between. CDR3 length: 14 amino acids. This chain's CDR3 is CASNQGRANEKLFF. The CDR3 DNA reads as TGTGCCAGCAATCAGGGAAGAGCTAATGAAAAACTGTTTTTT.

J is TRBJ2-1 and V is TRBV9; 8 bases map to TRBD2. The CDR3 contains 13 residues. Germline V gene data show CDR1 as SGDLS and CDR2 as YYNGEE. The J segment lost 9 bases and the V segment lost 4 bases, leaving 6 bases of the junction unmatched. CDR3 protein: CASSYGGAAEQFF. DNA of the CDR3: TGTGCCAGCAGCTACGGGGGGGCCGCTGAGCAGTTCTTC.

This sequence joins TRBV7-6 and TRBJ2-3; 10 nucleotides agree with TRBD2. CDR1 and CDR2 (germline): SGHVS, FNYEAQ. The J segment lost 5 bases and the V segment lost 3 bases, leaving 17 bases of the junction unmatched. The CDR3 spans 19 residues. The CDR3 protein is CASSFRGGRAGGQGDTQYF. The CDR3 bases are TGTGCCAGCAGCTTCCGGGGAGGCAGAGCGGGGGGGCAGGGAGATACGCAGTATTTT.

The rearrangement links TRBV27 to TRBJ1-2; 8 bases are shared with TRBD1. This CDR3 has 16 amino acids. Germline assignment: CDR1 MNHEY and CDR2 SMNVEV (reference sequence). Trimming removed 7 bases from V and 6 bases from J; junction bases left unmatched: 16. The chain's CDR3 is CASTKSRPGQGHGYTF. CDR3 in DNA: TGTGCCAGCACCAAGTCGCGGCCCGGACAGGGTCATGGCTACACCTTC.

The DNA for the CDR3 is TGCAGCGTTGGTTCCGCTAACTATGGCTACACCTTC. This encodes CSVGSANYGYTF. This chain uses TRBV29-1 with TRBJ1-2; D is unclear. The germline CDR1 and CDR2 sequences are SQVTM and ANQGSEA. The V gene lost 4 bases and the J gene lost 0 bases, with 6 bases spanning the gap. This CDR3 contains 12 residues.

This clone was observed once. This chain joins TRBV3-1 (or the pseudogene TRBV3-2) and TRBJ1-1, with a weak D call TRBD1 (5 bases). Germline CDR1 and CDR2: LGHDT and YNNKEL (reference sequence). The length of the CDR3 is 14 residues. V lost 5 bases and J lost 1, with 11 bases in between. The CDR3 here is CASSTRRGNTEAFF. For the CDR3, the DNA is TGTGCCAGCAGCACCCGGAGGGGGAACACTGAAGCTTTCTTT.

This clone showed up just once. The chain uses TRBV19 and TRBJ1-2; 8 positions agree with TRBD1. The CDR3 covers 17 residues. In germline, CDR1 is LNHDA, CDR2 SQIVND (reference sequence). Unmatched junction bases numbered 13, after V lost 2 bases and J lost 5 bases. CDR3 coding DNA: TGTGCCAGTAGTATACGGATCGGACCCGGGACAGGATATGGCTACACCTTC. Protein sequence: CASSIRIGPGTGYGYTF. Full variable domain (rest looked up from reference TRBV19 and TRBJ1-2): DGGITQSPKYLFRKEGQNVTLSCEQNLNHDAMYWYRQDPGQGLRLIYYSQIVNDFQKGDIAEGYSVSREKKESFPLTVTSAQKNPTAFYLCASSIRIGPGTGYGYTFGSGTRLTVV.

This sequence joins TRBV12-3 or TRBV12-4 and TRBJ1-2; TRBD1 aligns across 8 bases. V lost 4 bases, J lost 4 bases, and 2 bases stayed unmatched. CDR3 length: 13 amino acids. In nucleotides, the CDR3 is TGTGCCAGCAGTTCGGACAGGGTCTATGGCTACACCTTC. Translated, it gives CASSSDRVYGYTF.

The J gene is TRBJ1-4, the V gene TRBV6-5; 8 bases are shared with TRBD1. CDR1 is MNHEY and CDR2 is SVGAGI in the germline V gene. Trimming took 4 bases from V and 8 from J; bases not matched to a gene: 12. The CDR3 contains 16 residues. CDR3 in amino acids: CASSSGTGAGWEKLFF. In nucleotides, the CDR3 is TGTGCCAGCAGTTCCGGGACAGGCGCTGGATGGGAAAAACTGTTTTTT.

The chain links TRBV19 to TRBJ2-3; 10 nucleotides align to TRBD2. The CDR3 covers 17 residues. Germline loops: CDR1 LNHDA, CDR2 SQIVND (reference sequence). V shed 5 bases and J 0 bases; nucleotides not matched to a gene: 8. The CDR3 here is CASSPRTSGVSTDTQYF. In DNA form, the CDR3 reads TGTGCCAGTAGTCCAAGGACTAGCGGCGTGAGCACAGATACGCAGTATTTT.

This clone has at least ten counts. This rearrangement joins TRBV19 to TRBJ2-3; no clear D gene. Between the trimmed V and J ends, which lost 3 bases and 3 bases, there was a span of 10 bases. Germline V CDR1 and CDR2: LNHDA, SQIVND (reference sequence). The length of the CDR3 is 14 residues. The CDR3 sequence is CASSIALETDTQYF. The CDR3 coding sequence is TGTGCCAGTAGTATTGCCCTAGAGACAGATACGCAGTATTTT.

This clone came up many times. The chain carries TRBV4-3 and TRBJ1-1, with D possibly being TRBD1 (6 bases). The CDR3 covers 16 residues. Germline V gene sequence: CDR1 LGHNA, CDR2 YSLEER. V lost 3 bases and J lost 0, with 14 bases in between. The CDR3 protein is CASSHGRGTLNTEAFF. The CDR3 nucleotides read TGCGCCAGCAGCCACGGCAGGGGTACCCTGAACACTGAAGCTTTCTTT.

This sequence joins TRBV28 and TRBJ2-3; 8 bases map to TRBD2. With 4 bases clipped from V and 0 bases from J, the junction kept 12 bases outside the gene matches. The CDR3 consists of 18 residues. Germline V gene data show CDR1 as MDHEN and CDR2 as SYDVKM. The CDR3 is CASSSPAIAGSSTDTQYF. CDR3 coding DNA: TGTGCCAGCAGTTCCCCCGCAATAGCGGGATCTAGCACAGATACGCAGTATTTT. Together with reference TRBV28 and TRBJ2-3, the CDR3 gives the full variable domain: DVKVTQSSRYLVKRTGEKVFLECVQDMDHENMFWYRQDPGLGLRLIYFSYDVKMKEKGDIPEGYSVSREKKERFSLILESASTNQTSMYLCASSSPAIAGSSTDTQYFGPGTRLTVL.

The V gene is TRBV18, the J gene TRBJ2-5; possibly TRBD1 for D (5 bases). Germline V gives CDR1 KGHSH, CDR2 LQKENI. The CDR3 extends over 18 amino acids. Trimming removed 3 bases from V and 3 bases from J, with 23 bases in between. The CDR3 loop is CASSPQGPQAKFKETQYF. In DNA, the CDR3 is TGTGCCAGCTCACCCCAGGGTCCCCAGGCCAAGTTCAAAGAGACCCAGTACTTC.

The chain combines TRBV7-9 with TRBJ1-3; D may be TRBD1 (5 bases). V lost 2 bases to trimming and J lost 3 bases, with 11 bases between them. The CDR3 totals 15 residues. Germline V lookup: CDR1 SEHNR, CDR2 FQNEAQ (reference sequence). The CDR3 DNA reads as TGTGCCAGCAGCTTAAGGGGCGTAAATGGAAACACCATATATTTT. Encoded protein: CASSLRGVNGNTIYF.

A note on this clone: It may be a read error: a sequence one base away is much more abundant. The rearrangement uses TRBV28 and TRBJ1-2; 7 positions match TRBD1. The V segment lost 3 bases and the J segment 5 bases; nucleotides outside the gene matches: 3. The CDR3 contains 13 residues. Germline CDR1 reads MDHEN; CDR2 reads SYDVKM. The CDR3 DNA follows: TGTGCCAGCAGTTTTACCAGGGGGTATGGCTACACCTTC. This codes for CASSFTRGYGYTF.

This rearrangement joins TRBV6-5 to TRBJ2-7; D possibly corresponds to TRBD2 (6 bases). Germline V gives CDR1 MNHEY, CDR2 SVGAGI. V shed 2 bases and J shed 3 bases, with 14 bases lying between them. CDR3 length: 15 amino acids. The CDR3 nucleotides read TGTGCCAGCAGTTACCGCGGGACGGCTATCTACGAGCAGTACTTC. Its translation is CASSYRGTAIYEQYF.